This T cell receptor (beta chain) stems from a study of cytomegalovirus exposure and HLA in healthy donors. Study-level information: The roughly 660 first-cohort repertoires shared a platform with the 130 or so validation repertoires, as reported in a later analysis. Study-wide points: It was reportedly the case that the classifier diagnosed cytomegalovirus status with high specificity and sensitivity. A few CMV-associated chains were confirmed in vitro to be specific for CMV antigens.

Separate from the approximately 670-subject first cohort, the roughly 130-subject validation cohort was the one that the donors belonged to. This CDR3 is built from 11 residues. Germline V CDR1 and CDR2: MDHEN, SYDVKM. V lost 3 bases, J lost 8 bases, and 7 bases lay in between. Clones were read by immunoSEQ multiplex PCR, and TCRdb kept only the in-frame ones, dropping some. The data show about 98,000 clones, with roughly nine tenths seen just once and 5.5% to 7.5% held by the top ten. Details on this clone: The antigen is undetermined.

The J gene is TRBJ1-1, the V gene TRBV28; no reliable D call. Sequenced: PBMCs. This TCR came from a man in his late teens or twenties in good health and CMV-seropositive. This chain's CDR3 is CASSLFREAFF. CDR3 sequence (DNA): TGTGCCAGCAGTTTGTTTAGAGAAGCTTTCTTT.